This TCR beta chain was obtained from a study of blood T cell repertoires in COVID-19. Study-wide context: Samples representing acute and convalescent COVID-19 were sourced from the United States, Italy and Spain.

Enrolled during active infection, Seattle patients were then followed longitudinally. Per germline, CDR1 MNHEY and CDR2 SMNVEV (reference sequence). The CDR3 has 16 residues. V dropped 7 bases and J dropped 2; count of bases not matched to a gene: 6. Some clones are missing from TCRdb's copy, which holds only in-frame ones; the method was immunoSEQ multiplex PCR. The data hold around 310,000 clones, with 75% to 95% observed a single time. Sequenced sample: peripheral blood. The source of this sequence is a woman in her twenties or thirties with COVID-19, enrolled during active disease. The chain links TRBV27 to TRBJ2-2; 11 bases line up with TRBD2. The CDR3 spells CASTRGTSGNTGELFF. The CDR3 coding sequence is TGTGCCAGCACCCGGGGGACTAGCGGAAACACCGGGGAGCTGTTTTTT.